This TCR beta chain was recovered during a study of blood T cell repertoires in COVID-19 (TCRdb year 2020). For context, the study as a whole: The collaborator samples originated in the United States, Italy and Spain and spanned the acute and convalescent phases of COVID-19. The prospective study material was composed of cDNA or gDNA derived from T cells, B-cell-depleted T cells, or PBMCs. Deeply sampled blood TCRbeta repertoires from subjects exposed to, actively infected with, or recovered from COVID-19 were included in the dataset. The repertoires were made available in a free public database intended to serve as a resource for research on the immune response to SARS-CoV-2. Samples came from the ongoing ImmuneRACE study (first 160 participants) plus 1,254 subjects from 6 global collaborators. A de-identified subject ID, COVID-19 status, age in years and sex were almost always included in the sample metadata. Where HLA class I and class II types were available, the types were taken from metadata supplied by the sample provider, not from assay-based typing.

Relative to germline, V is missing 1 base and J is missing 10 bases, with 10 bases of the junction outside any gene match. Reading from cysteine to phenylalanine, the CDR3 counts 17 amino acids. Left in the record is the CDR3 DNA by itself, 51 bases read in frame from the first base. The germline V gene (reference sequence) sets CDR1 to LNHDA and CDR2 to SQIVND. Notes on this clone: Its recognized antigen is unknown. Base quality data are lacking; no much larger clone is found one base away.

The investigation overall reported the following: The amount of clinical and demographic metadata varied by source and participant and was provided uncurated.

Participants in the prospective study were enrolled through a virtual design, were aged 18 to 89 years, and lived in approximately 25 United States geographic areas. Cohort assignment in the prospective study relied on participant-reported clinical history from a screening survey and a study questionnaire. Recovered participants in ImmuneRACE Cohort 3 were defined by two consecutive negative NP/OP PCR tests, clearance by a healthcare professional, or resolution of symptoms. In the prospective study, whole blood, serum and a nasopharyngeal or oropharyngeal swab were collected from each participant by mobile phlebotomists. Additional blood draws and questionnaires over an approximately 2-month period could optionally be provided by prospective study participants. Prospective study blood samples were shipped either frozen or at room temperature before DNA extraction. TCRbeta CDR3 regions were amplified from genomic DNA by means of the immunoSEQ Assay, a bias-controlled multiplex PCR. The paper's data handling went like this. Nucleated cell counts per sample were estimated from amplification of reference gene primers within the assay. To quantify the absolute abundance of each unique TCRbeta CDR3 rearrangement, sequence reads were collapsed and filtered. For each sample, productive Simpson clonality was calculated as the square root of Simpson's diversity index over productive rearrangements. Drawn from immuneACCESS, this table holds only the in-frame rearrangements with V and J called that TCRdb kept. Clones are partly lost; checked studies trace under half to an unresolved V gene and leave the rest unexplained. From that table come the V and J calls and clone size; the DNA was used to work out D and trimming. A total of around 470,000 clones appear in this sample, around 90% of them only once. The ten most abundant clones make up roughly 0.66% of the sample.

The sample was PBMCs or T cells enriched from blood (not recorded which). The TCR sequence derives from a man aged 18 to 30 who had recovered from COVID-19. Recombination linked TRBV19 to TRBJ1-6, and TRBD1 matches 10 of the central bases. The DNA sequence is TGTGCCAGTAGTATAGTACCGGGACAGGGGTTTCAATCACCCCTCCACTTT. Translated, it gives CASSIVPGQGFQSPLHF.